This TCR beta chain emerged from a study of blood T cell repertoires in COVID-19 (dated by TCRdb to 2020 to 2022). Study-level background: Samples covering the acute and convalescent phases of COVID-19 were provided by collaborators in the United States, Italy and Spain. The prospective study material was composed of cDNA or gDNA derived from T cells, B-cell-depleted T cells, or PBMCs. Subjects who had been exposed to COVID-19, were actively infected with it, or had recovered from it provided the deeply sampled blood TCRbeta repertoires that made up the dataset. The repertoires were made available in a free public database intended to serve as a resource for research on the immune response to SARS-CoV-2. The samples were drawn from the first 160 participants of the ongoing ImmuneRACE study and from 1,254 subjects provided by 6 global collaborators. Nearly every sample came with metadata listing a de-identified subject ID, COVID-19 status, age in years and sex. Where HLA class I and class II types were available, the types were taken from metadata supplied by the sample provider, not from assay-based typing.

Each collaborating institution followed its own protocols to collect whole blood in K2EDTA tubes. Collaborator samples were shipped for TCRbeta analysis as frozen whole blood, isolated PBMCs, or DNA extracted from either sample type. On this clone itself: No cognate antigen has been identified for it. No much larger clone exists at a distance of one base, and base qualities are not known.

TCRbeta CDR3 regions were amplified from genomic DNA using the immunoSEQ Assay, a bias-controlled multiplex PCR. The authors' analysis ran thus. The number of nucleated cells in each sample was estimated by amplification of reference gene primers within the assay. To quantify the absolute abundance of each unique TCRbeta CDR3 rearrangement, sequence reads were collapsed and filtered. Productive Simpson clonality was computed per sample as the square root of Simpson's diversity index over productive rearrangements. Imported from immuneACCESS, the table was reduced by TCRdb to in-frame sequences with V and J called. These copies leave out some clones; in studies compared against another copy, an unresolved V gene accounts for under half, and the cause of the remainder is not known. That table gives V, J and clone size, and the DNA gave D and trimming. The sample table shows approximately 81,000 clones, and 90% to 95% are seen once. The ten largest account for 1.9% of the sample.

Broad study findings and their caveats: The quantity of clinical and demographic metadata differed by source and by participant and was supplied without curation.

The CDR3, from cysteine to phenylalanine, totals 16 residues. Only the CDR3 DNA stays, 48 bases, in frame from base 1. The germline V gene gives CDR1 as MDHEN and CDR2 as SYDVKM. Germline trimming amounts to 6 bases on V and 3 bases on J, with 8 as the count of junction bases outside the gene matches. Sequencing was carried out using peripheral blood. The chain uses TRBV28 and TRBJ2-7, with TRBD2 matching 13 junction bases. This clonotype originated in a woman aged 50 to 60 in a cohort sampled during active COVID-19. This receptor has the CDR3 CASRSTSGRPLYEQYF. Read as DNA, the sequence is TGTGCCAGCAGGTCGACTAGCGGGAGGCCCCTCTACGAGCAGTACTTC.